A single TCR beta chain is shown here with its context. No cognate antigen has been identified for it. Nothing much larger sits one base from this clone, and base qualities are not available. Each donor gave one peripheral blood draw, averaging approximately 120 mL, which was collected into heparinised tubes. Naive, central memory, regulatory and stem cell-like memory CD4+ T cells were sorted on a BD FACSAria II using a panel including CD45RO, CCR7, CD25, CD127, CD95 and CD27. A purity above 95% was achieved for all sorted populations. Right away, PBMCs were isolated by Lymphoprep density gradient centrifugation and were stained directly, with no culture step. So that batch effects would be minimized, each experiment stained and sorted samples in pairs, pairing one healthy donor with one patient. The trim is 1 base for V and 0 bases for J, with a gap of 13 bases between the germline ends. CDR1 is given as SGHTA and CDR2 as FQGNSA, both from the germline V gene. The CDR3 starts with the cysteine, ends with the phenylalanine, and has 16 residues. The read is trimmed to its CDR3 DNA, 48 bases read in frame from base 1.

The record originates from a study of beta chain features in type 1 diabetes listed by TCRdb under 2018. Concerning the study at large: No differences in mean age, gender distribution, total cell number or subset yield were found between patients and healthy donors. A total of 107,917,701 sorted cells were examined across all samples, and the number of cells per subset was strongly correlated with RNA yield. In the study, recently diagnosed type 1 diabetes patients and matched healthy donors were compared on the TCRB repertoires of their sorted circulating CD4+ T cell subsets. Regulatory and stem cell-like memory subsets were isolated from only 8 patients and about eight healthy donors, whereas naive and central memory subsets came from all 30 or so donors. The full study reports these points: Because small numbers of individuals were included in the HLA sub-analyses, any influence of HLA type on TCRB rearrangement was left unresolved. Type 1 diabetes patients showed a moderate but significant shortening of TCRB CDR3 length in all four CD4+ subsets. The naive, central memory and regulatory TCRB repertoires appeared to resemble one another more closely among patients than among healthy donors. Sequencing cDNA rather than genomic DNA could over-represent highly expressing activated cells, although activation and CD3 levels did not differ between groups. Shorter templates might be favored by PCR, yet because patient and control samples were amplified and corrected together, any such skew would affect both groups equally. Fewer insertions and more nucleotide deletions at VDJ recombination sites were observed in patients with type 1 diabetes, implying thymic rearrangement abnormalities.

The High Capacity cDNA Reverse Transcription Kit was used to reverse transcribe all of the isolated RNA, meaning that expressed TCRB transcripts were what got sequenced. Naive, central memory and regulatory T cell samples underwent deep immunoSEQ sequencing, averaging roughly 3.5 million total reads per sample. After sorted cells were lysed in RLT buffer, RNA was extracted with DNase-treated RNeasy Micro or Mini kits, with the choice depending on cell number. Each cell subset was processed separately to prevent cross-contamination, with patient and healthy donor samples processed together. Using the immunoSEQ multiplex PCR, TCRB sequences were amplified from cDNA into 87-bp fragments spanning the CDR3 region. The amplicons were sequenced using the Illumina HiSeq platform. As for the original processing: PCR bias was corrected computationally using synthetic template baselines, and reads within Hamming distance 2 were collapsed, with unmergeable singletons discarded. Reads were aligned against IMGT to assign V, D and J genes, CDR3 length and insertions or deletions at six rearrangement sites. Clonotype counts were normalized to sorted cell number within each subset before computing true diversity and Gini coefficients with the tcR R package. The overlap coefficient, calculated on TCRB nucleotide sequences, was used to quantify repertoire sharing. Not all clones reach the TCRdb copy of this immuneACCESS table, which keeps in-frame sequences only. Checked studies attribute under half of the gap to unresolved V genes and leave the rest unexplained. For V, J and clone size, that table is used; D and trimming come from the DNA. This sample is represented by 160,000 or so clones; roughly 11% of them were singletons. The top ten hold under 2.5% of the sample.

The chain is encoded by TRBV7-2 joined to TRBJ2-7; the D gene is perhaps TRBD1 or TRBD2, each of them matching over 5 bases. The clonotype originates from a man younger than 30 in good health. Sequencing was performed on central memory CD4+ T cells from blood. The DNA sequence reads TGTGCCAGCAGCTTAGTAGGGACCGACATCTCCTACGAGCAGTACTTC. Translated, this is CASSLVGTDISYEQYF.